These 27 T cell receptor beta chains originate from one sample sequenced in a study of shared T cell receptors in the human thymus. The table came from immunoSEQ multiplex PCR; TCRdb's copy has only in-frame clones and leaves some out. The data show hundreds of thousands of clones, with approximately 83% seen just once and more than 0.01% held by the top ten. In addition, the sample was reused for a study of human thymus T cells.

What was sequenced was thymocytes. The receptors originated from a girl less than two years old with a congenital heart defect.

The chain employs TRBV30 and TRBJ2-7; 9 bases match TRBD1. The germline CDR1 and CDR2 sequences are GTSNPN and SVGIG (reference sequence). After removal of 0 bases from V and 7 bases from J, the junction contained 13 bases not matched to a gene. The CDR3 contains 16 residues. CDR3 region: CAWSVPAGTGGREQYF. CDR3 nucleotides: TGTGCCTGGAGTGTCCCGGCGGGCACAGGGGGCCGGGAGCAGTACTTC.

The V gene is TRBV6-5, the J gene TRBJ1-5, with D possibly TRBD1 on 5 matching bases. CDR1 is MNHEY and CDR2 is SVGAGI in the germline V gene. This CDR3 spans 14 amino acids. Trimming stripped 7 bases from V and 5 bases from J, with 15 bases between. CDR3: CASKAYRNDQPQHF. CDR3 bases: TGTGCCAGCAAGGCTTACAGGAATGATCAGCCCCAGCATTTT.

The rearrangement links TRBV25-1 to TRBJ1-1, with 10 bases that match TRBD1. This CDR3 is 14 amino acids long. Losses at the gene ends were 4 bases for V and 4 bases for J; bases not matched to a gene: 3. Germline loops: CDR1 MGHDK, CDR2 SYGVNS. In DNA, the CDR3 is TGTGCCAGCAGTGGCGGACAGGGGGTCACTGAAGCTTTCTTT. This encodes CASSGGQGVTEAFF.

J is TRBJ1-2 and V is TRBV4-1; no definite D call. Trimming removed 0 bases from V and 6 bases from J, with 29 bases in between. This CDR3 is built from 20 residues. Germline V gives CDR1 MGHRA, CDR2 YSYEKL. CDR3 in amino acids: CASSQERPQGSALACDGYTF. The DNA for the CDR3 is TGCGCCAGCAGCCAAGAGAGGCCGCAAGGTTCGGCTCTAGCTTGTGATGGCTACACCTTC.

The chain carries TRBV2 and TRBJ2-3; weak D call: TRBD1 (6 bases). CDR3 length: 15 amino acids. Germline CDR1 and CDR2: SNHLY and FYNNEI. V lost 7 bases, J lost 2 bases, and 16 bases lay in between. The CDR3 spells CASTENRELTDTQYF. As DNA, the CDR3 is TGTGCCAGCACCGAAAACAGGGAGCTCACAGATACGCAGTATTTT.

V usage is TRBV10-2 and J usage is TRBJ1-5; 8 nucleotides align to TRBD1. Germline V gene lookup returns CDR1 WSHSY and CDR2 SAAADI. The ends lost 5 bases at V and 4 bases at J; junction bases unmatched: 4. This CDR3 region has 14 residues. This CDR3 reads CASSRYRGNQPQHF. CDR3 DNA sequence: TGCGCCAGCAGTCGATACAGGGGGAATCAGCCCCAGCATTTT.

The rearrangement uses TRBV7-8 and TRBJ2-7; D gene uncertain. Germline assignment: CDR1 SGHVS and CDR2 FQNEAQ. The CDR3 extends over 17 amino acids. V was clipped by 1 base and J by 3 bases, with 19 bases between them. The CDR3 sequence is CASSLGLRGDHIYEQYF. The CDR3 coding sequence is TGTGCCAGCAGCTTAGGTCTGCGTGGTGATCATATCTACGAGCAGTACTTC.

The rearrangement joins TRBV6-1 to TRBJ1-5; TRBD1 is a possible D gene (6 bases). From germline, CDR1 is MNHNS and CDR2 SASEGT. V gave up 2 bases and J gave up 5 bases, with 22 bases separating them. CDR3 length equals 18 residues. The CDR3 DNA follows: TGTGCCAGCAGTGAATTTTTGCTCGGGTCACCAGGGGATCAGCCCCAGCATTTT. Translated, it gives CASSEFLLGSPGDQPQHF.

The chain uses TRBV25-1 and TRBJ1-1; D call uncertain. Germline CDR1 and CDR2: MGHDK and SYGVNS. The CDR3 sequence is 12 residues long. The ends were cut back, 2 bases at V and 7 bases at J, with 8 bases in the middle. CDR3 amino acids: CASSEIQNEAFF. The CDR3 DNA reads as TGTGCCAGCAGTGAAATACAGAATGAAGCTTTCTTT.

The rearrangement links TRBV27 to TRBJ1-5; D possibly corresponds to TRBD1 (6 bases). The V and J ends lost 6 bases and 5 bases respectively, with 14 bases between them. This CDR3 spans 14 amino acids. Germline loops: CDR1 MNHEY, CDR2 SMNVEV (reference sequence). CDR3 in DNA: TGTGCCAGCAGGGCTGGACAGACCGATCAGCCCCAGCATTTT. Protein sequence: CASRAGQTDQPQHF.

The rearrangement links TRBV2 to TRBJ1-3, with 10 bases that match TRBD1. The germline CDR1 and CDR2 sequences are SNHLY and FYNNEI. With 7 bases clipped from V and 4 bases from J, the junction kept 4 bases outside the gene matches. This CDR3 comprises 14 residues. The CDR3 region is CASKSGQGGNTIYF. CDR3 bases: TGTGCCAGCAAATCGGGACAGGGGGGAAACACCATATATTTT.

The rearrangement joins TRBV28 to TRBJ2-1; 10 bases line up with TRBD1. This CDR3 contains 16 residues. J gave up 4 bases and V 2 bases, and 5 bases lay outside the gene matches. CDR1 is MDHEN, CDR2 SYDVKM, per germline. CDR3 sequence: CASSLPDRGLYNEQFF. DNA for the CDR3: TGTGCCAGCAGTTTACCCGACAGGGGGCTATACAATGAGCAGTTCTTC.

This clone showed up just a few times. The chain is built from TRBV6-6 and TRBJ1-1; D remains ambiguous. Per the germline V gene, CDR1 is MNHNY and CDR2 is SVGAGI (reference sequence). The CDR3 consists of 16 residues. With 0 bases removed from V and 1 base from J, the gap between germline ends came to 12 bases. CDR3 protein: CASSYSTPGPNTEAFF. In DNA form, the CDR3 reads TGTGCCAGCAGTTACTCGACCCCAGGTCCGAACACTGAAGCTTTCTTT.

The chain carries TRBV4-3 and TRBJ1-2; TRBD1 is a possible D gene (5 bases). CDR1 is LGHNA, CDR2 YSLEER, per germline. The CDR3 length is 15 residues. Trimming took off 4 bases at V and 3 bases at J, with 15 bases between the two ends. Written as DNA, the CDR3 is TGCGCCAGCAGCCGATCGACAGCCCGCGACTATGGCTACACCTTC. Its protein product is CASSRSTARDYGYTF.

The CDR3 loop reads CASSWYRDSGELFF. The CDR3, as DNA: TGTGCCAGCAGTTGGTATCGGGACTCCGGGGAGCTGTTTTTT. This chain uses TRBV6-5 with TRBJ2-2; TRBD2 might be the D (6 bases). Germline V CDR1 and CDR2: MNHEY, SVGAGI. The CDR3 has 14 residues. Trimming left V 4 bases short and J 6 bases short, with 12 bases between.

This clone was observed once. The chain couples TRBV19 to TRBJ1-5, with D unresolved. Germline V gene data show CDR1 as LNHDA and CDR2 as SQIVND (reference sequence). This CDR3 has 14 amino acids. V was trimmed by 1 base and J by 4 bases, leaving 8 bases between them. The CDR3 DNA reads TGTGCCAGTAGTATAGTTGAGGGTAATCAGCCCCAGCATTTT. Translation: CASSIVEGNQPQHF.

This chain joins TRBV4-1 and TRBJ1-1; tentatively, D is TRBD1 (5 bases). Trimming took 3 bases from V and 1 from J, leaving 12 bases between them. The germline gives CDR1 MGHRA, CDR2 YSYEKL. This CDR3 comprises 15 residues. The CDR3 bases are TGCGCCAGCAGCCATGATTCAGGGTGGAACACTGAAGCTTTCTTT. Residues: CASSHDSGWNTEAFF.

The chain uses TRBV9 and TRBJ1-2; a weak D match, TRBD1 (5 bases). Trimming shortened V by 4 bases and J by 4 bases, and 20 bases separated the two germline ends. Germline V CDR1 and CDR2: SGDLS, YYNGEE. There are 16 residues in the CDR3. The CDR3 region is CASSSGGAKRIYGYTF. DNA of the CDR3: TGTGCCAGCAGCTCTGGCGGGGCGAAGAGAATCTATGGCTACACCTTC.

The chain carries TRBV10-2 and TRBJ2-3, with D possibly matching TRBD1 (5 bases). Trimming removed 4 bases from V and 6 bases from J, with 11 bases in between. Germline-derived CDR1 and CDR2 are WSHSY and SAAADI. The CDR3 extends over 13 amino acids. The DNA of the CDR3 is TGCGCCAGCAGTGTAGGCTGGGGCGATACGCAGTATTTT. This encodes CASSVGWGDTQYF.

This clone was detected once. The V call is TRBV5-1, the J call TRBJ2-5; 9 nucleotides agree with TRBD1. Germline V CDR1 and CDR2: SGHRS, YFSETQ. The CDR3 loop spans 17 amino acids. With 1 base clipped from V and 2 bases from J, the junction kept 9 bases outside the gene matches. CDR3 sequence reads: CASSLIQGADSQETQYF. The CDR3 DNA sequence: TGCGCCAGCAGCTTGATACAGGGGGCGGATTCTCAAGAGACCCAGTACTTC. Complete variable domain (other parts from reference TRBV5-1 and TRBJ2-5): KAGVTQTPRYLIKTRGQQVTLSCSPISGHRSVSWYQQTPGQGLQFLFEYFSETQRNKGNFPGRFSGRQFSNSRSEMNVSTLELGDSALYLCASSLIQGADSQETQYFGPGTRLLVL.

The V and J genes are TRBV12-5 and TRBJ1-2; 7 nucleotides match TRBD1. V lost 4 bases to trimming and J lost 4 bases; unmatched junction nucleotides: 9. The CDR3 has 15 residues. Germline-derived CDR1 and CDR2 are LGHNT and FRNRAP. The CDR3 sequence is CASGSRTGYVYGYTF. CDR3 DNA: TGTGCTAGTGGTTCGCGGACAGGTTACGTCTATGGCTACACCTTC.

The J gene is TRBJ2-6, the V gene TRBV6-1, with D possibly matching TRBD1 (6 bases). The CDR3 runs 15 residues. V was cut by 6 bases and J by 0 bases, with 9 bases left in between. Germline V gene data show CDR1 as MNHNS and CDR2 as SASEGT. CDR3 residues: CASRKTGSGANVLTF. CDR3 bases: TGTGCCAGCAGAAAGACAGGCTCTGGGGCCAACGTCCTGACTTTC.

For the CDR3, the DNA is TGTGCCAGCAGTCGAACCGGGACAGGGGATGGCTACACCTTC. Translating gives CASSRTGTGDGYTF. The chain recombines TRBV6-6 with TRBJ1-2; TRBD1 aligns across 10 bases. This CDR3 contains 14 residues. After removal of 5 bases from V and 6 bases from J, the junction contained 6 bases not matched to a gene. CDR1 is MNHNY and CDR2 is SVGAGI in the germline V gene (reference sequence).

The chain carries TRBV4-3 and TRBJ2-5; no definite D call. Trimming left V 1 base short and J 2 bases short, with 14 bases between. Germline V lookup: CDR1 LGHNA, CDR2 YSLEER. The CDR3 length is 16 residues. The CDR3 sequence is CASSQAKWSHQETQYF. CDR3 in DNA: TGCGCCAGCAGCCAAGCTAAGTGGTCCCATCAAGAGACCCAGTACTTC.

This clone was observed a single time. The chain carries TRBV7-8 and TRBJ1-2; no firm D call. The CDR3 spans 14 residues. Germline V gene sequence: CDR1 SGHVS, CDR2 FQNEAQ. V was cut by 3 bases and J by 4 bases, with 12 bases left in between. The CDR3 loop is CASSFLGRFYGYTF. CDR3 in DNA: TGTGCCAGCAGCTTCTTGGGCCGGTTCTATGGCTACACCTTC.

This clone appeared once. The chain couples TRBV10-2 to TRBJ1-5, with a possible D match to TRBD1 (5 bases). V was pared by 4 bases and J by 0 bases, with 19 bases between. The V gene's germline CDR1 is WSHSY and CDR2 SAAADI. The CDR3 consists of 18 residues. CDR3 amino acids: CASSAGYQPRYSNQPQHF. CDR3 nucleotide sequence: TGCGCCAGCAGTGCAGGGTATCAACCCCGATATAGCAATCAGCCCCAGCATTTT.

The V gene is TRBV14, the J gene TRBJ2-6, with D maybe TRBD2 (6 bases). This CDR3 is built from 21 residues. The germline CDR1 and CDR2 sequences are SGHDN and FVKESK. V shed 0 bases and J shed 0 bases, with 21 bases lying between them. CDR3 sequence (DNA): TGTGCCAGCAGCCAAGACGGAATCGGGGGTCAAAAGGACTCTGGGGCCAACGTCCTGACTTTC. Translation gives CASSQDGIGGQKDSGANVLTF.